This T cell receptor (beta chain) was retrieved from a study of cytomegalovirus exposure and HLA in healthy donors. V lost 7 bases, J lost 3 bases, and 7 bases lay in between. This CDR3 is 11 amino acids long. Germline CDR1 SEHNR, CDR2 FQNEAQ (reference sequence). A remark on this clone: The antigen is not known.

Notes on the study in general: It was 150 to 200 TCR beta chains that were listed as cytomegalovirus-associated. Excluded: some indistinguishable V segments such as TRBV6-2 and TRBV6-3.

The PCR made use of 60 Vbeta and 13 Jbeta primers. The assay was immunoSEQ multiplex PCR, and TCRdb's table has in-frame clones only and misses some. The data show approximately 100,000 clones, roughly 77% seen once. The genes are TRBV7-9 and TRBJ2-7; D might be TRBD2 (5 bases). This sequence originates from a man in his forties in good health and CMV-seronegative. Sequences were obtained from PBMCs. For the CDR3, the DNA is TGTGCCAGCACGAGGGACTACGAGCAGTACTTC. Protein sequence: CASTRDYEQYF. The full variable domain, completed using reference TRBV7-9 and TRBJ2-7, is DTGVSQNPRHKITKRGQNVTFRCDPISEHNRLYWYRQTLGQGPEFLTYFQNEAQLEKSRLLSDRFSAERPKGSFSTLEIQRTEQGDSAMYLCASTRDYEQYFGPGTRLTVT.